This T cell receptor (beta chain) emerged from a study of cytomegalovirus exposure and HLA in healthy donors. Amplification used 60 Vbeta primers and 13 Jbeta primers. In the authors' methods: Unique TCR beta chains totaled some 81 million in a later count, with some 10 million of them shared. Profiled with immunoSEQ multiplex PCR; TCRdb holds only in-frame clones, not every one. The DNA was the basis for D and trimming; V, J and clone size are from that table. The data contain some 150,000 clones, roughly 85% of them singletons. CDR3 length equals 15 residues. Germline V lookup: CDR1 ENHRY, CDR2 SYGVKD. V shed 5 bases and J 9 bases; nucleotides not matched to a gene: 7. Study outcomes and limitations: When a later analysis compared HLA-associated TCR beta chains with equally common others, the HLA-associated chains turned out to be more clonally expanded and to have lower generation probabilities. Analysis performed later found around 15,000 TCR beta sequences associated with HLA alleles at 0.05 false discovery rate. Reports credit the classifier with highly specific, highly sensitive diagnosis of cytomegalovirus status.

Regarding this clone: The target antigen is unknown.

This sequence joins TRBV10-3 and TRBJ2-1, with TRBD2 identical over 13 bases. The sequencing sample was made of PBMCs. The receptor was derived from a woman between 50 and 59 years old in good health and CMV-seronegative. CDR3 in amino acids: CAISLLAGGPSEQFF. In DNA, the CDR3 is TGTGCCATCAGTTTACTAGCGGGGGGGCCTAGTGAGCAGTTCTTC.